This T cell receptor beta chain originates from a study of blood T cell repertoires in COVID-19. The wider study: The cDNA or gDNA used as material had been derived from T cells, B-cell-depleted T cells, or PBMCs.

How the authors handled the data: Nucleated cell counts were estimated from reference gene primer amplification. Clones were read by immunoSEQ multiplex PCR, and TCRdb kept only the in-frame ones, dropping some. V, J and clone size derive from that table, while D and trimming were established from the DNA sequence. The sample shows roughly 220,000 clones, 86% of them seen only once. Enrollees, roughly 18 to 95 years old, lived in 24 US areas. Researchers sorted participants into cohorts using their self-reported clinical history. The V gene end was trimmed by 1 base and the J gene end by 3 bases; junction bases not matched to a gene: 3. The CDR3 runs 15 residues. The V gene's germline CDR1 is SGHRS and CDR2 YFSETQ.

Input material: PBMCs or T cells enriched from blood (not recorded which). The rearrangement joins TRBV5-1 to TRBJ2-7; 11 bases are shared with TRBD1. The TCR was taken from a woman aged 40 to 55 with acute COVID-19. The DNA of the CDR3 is TGCGCCAGCAGCTTGATCGGGACAGGGGGCTACGAGCAGTACTTC. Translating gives CASSLIGTGGYEQYF.